The clone carrying this TCR beta chain was counted between two and nine times. Its specificity is not known. Germline lookup yields CDR1 SQVTM and CDR2 ANQGSEA. V was clipped by 4 bases and J by 3 bases, with 12 bases between them. The CDR3 spans 13 residues. This record belongs to a study of post-analysis software for immune sequencing data. Turning to the study itself: Recorded subtypes: relapsing-remitting, secondary progressive, progressive-relapsing; some patients unannotated. Broader study findings: Versus controls, multiple sclerosis patients showed significantly lower diversity (normalized Chao1). In patients, TRBV5-6, TRBV5-1 and TRBV20-1 belonged to roughly five TRBV segments found more frequently than in controls.

Included in the TCR beta cDNA libraries were unique molecular identifiers. Between roughly 0.9 and 11 million T cells gave rise to hundreds of thousands of cDNA molecules. MiXCR was run by TCRdb on the PCR reads, yielding one entry per CDR3 protein. The sample holds about 760,000 distinct CDR3 sequences, roughly 27% seen once. The chain uses TRBV29-1 and TRBJ1-1; TRBD1 is a possible D gene (5 bases). The sample taken for sequencing was blood. The TCR originated in a girl between 5 and 17 years old with multiple sclerosis. The CDR3 here is CSVGAWGYTEAFF. Here the CDR3 DNA reads TGCAGCGTTGGAGCCTGGGGGTACACTGAAGCTTTCTTT.